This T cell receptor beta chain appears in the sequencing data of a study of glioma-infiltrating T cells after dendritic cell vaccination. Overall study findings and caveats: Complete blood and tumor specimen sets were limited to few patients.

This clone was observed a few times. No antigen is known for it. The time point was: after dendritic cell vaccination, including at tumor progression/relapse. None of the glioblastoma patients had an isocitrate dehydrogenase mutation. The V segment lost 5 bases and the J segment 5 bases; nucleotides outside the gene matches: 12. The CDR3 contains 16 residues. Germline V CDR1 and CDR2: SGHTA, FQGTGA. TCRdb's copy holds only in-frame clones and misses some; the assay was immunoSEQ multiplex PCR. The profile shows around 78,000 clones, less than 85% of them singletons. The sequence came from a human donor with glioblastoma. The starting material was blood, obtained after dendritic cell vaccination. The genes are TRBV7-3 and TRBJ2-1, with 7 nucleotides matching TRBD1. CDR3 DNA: TGTGCCAGCAGCCCAGAGACAGGGTTTGGCAACAATGAGCAGTTCTTC. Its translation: CASSPETGFGNNEQFF.